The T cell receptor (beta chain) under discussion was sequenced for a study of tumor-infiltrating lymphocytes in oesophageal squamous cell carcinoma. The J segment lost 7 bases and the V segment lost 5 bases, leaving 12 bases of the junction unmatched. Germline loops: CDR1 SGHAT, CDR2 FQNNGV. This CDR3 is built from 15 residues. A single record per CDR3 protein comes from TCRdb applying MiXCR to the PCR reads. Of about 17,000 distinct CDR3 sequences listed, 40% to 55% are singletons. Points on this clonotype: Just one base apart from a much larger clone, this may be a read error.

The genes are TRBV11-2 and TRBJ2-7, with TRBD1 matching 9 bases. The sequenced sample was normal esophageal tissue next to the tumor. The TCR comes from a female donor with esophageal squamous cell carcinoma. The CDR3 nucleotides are TGTGCCAGCAGCCGCCCGGGACAGGGTTACAATGAGCAGTACTTC. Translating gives CASSRPGQGYNEQYF. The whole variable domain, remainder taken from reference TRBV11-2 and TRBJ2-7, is EAGVAQSPRYKIIEKRQSVAFWCNPISGHATLYWYQQILGQGPKLLIQFQNNGVVDDSQLPKDRFSAERLKGVDSTLKIQPAKLEDSAVYLCASSRPGQGYNEQYFGPGTRLTVT.